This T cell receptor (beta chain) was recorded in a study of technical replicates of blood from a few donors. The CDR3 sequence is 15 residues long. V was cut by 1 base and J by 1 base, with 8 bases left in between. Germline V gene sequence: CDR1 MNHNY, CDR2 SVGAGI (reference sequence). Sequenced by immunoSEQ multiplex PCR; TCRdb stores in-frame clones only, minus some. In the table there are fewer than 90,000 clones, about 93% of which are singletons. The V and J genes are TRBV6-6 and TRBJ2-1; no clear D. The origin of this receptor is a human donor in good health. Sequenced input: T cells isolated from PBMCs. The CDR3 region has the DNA TGTGCCAGCAGTTACTTGGAGTATTCCTACAATGAGCAGTTCTTC. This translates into CASSYLEYSYNEQFF.